This is a list of T cell receptor beta chains from one sample in a study of blood T cells in healthy people across ages. TCRdb reprocessed the 5' RACE reads via MiXCR and lists one record per CDR3 protein. Here the sample spans about 730,000 distinct CDR3 sequences, 35% to 45% being singletons. Specimen: blood. The receptors derive from a woman in her fifties or sixties in good health. The CDR3 runs from the conserved cysteine through the conserved F or W. The D gene is left open where the match is weak. Size values are once, few and many counts, or a class for expanded clones, and some rows have none.

d_call	j_call	v_call	clone_size	cdr3_aa	cdr3_nt
TRBD1	TRBJ2-7	TRBV7-9	few	CASSKRTGTFEQYF	TGTGCCAGCAGCAAGAGGACAGGGACCTTCGAGCAGTACTTC
TRBD1	TRBJ2-7	TRBV3-1	many	CASSPGGINEQYF	TGTGCCAGCAGCCCAGGGGGAATCAACGAGCAGTACTTC
-	TRBJ2-5	TRBV30	-	CAWTDPGPRFPLKETQYF	TGTGCCTGGACTGACCCCGGACCCCGATTCCCCCTCAAAGAGACCCAGTACTTC
-	TRBJ2-3	TRBV7-9	-	CASSFGGRWSDTQYF	TGTGCCAGCAGCTTCGGGGGTAGGTGGTCAGATACGCAGTATTTT
-	TRBJ2-1	TRBV28	few	CASSFPTAEVVFF	TGTGCCAGCAGTTTCCCTACAGCGGAAGTGGTGTTCTTC
-	TRBJ2-3	TRBV2	few	CASSPLTANTDTQYF	TGTGCCAGCAGTCCTTTAACAGCGAATACAGATACGCAGTATTTT
-	TRBJ1-1	TRBV6-6	few	CASRRGIRNGEKGEAFF	TGTGCCAGCAGGAGGGGAATCAGAAACGGGGAAAAAGGAGAGGCTTTCTTT
-	TRBJ2-3	TRBV12-3/TRBV12-4	-	CASRSPALDPDTQYF	TGTGCCAGCAGATCCCCGGCACTTGACCCAGATACGCAGTATTTT
TRBD2	TRBJ2-1	TRBV25-1	-	CASSAPIAGGSGEQFF	TGTGCCAGCAGTGCTCCAATAGCGGGAGGATCGGGGGAGCAGTTCTTC
-	TRBJ1-1	TRBV12-3/TRBV12-4	-	CASSLQGLTEAFF	TGTGCCAGCAGTCTACAGGGTCTGACTGAAGCTTTCTTT
TRBD1	TRBJ1-3	TRBV28	-	CASRTGQSGNTIYF	TGTGCCAGCAGGACAGGGCAGTCTGGAAACACCATATATTTT
-	TRBJ2-2	TRBV24-1	few	CATSDSQDHTGELFF	TGTGCCACCAGTGATTCGCAGGACCACACCGGGGAGCTGTTTTTT
-	TRBJ1-1	TRBV12-3/TRBV12-4	-	CACSFEGMGTEAFF	TGTGCCTGCAGTTTTGAGGGCATGGGCACTGAAGCTTTCTTT
-	TRBJ2-4	TRBV7-9	-	CASSLGQGPHGQYF	TGTGCCAGCAGCTTAGGTCAGGGTCCCCACGGGCAGTACTTC
TRBD2	TRBJ2-7	TRBV6-5	-	CASRTASGTDYEQYF	TGTGCCAGCAGGACAGCTAGCGGGACAGACTACGAGCAGTACTTC
-	TRBJ2-7	TRBV20-1	few	CSASFSQAGYEQYF	TGCAGTGCTAGCTTTAGCCAAGCCGGATACGAGCAGTACTTC
TRBD1	TRBJ1-4	TRBV2	few	CASSSLGTGPEKLFF	TGTGCCAGCAGCTCCCTCGGGACAGGTCCTGAAAAACTGTTTTTT
TRBD2	TRBJ2-1	TRBV9	few	CASSDFERAGEYNEQFF	TGTGCCAGCAGCGATTTTGAGAGGGCGGGAGAGTACAATGAGCAGTTCTTC
TRBD1	TRBJ1-4	TRBV20-1	few	CSASGGANEKLFF	TGCAGTGCTTCAGGGGGCGCGAATGAAAAACTGTTTTTT
-	TRBJ1-2	TRBV6-2/TRBV6-3	-	CASSYDSRGYTF	TGTGCCAGCAGTTACGACTCGCGCGGCTACACCTTC
TRBD1	TRBJ2-3	TRBV15	-	CATSRDPPAGGTDTQYF	TGTGCCACCAGCAGAGACCCACCAGCAGGGGGAACAGATACGCAGTATTTT
TRBD2	TRBJ2-7	TRBV20-1	-	CSARGRKREVSYEQYF	TGCAGTGCTAGAGGCCGTAAGCGGGAGGTCTCCTACGAGCAGTACTTC
-	TRBJ2-3	TRBV11-2	-	CASSPSLANTDTQYF	TGTGCCAGCAGCCCCAGTCTAGCGAACACAGATACGCAGTATTTT
-	TRBJ2-3	TRBV20-1	-	CSARDLAGAVDTQYF	TGCAGTGCTAGAGATCTGGCGGGGGCCGTAGATACGCAGTATTTT
-	TRBJ2-1	TRBV20-1	-	CSAGGAAAPYNERFF	TGCAGTGCTGGGGGGGCGGCGGCCCCCTACAATGAGCGGTTCTTC
TRBD2	TRBJ2-1	TRBV12-3/TRBV12-4	few	CASSFLPGEGPDEQFF	TGTGCCAGCAGTTTCCTACCGGGGGAGGGCCCGGATGAGCAGTTCTTC
TRBD1	TRBJ1-4	TRBV10-3	-	CAISESTGANEKLFF	TGTGCCATCAGTGAGTCCACAGGGGCTAATGAAAAACTGTTTTTT